The 10 T cell receptor beta chains below all came from one sample that was sequenced in a study of technical replicates of blood from four donors. The repertoire was sequenced with immunoSEQ multiplex PCR; TCRdb's copy has only in-frame clones and lacks some. The sample shows roughly 71,000 clones, approximately 92% of them seen only once. Sequencing was done on a sample of T cells isolated from PBMCs. These receptors originate from a human donor in good health.

In this sample, this clone turned up once. The rearrangement uses TRBV5-1 and TRBJ2-5; the D gene is possibly TRBD1 (6 bases). The V gene lost 1 base and the J gene lost 5 bases, with 9 bases spanning the gap. Germline V gene sequence: CDR1 SGHRS, CDR2 YFSETQ. CDR3 length equals 13 residues. CDR3 region: CASSLRGLETQYF. The CDR3 region has the DNA TGCGCCAGCAGCTTGAGGGGGTTGGAGACCCAGTACTTC.

The chain couples TRBV4-2 to TRBJ2-7, with TRBD2 matching 9 bases. This CDR3 spans 14 amino acids. The J segment lost 6 bases and the V segment lost 3 bases, leaving 6 bases of the junction unmatched. Germline-derived CDR1 and CDR2 are LGHNA and YNFKEQ. The CDR3 is CASSHRAGGFEQYF. The CDR3 coding sequence is TGTGCCAGCAGCCATCGAGCGGGAGGATTCGAGCAGTACTTC.

J is TRBJ2-1 and V is TRBV9; 10 positions agree with TRBD2. The CDR3 loop spans 15 amino acids. Germline CDR1 is SGDLS and CDR2 is YYNGEE. V lost 4 bases and J lost 2; bases outside the gene matches: 3. CDR3 region: CASSHSGGTYNEQFF. The CDR3 nucleotides read TGTGCCAGCAGCCATAGCGGGGGGACCTACAATGAGCAGTTCTTC.

The rearrangement joins TRBV11-3 to TRBJ2-5; 9 nucleotides match TRBD2. The CDR3 consists of 16 residues. V was pared by 3 bases and J by 2 bases, with 7 bases of the junction left unmatched. The germline V gene encodes CDR1 SGHNT and CDR2 YENEEA. The CDR3 region is CASSFPSGTKQETQYF. CDR3 nucleotides: TGTGCCAGCAGCTTTCCTAGCGGGACTAAACAAGAGACCCAGTACTTC. The variable domain in full, with the rest retrieved from reference TRBV11-3 and TRBJ2-5, is EAGVVQSPRYKIIEKKQPVAFWCNPISGHNTLYWYLQNLGQGPELLIRYENEEAVDDSQLPKDRFSAERLKGVDSTLKIQPAELGDSAVYLCASSFPSGTKQETQYFGPGTRLLVL.

The table lists this clone with a count of one. The chain recombines TRBV7-3 with TRBJ2-2, with D unresolved. CDR1 and CDR2 from the germline V gene are SGHTA and FQGTGA. CDR3 length: 13 residues. V was shortened by 2 bases and J by 9 bases, with 10 bases between the two germline ends. CDR3 amino acids: CASSLYPGRELFF. CDR3 DNA: TGTGCCAGCAGCTTATATCCCGGTCGGGAGCTGTTTTTT. Together with reference TRBV7-3 and TRBJ2-2, the CDR3 gives the full variable domain: GAGVSQTPSNKVTEKGKYVELRCDPISGHTALYWYRQSLGQGPEFLIYFQGTGAADDSGLPNDRFFAVRPEGSVSTLKIQRTERGDSAVYLCASSLYPGRELFFGEGSRLTVL.

V usage is TRBV29-1 and J usage is TRBJ2-2; D is perhaps TRBD1 (5 bases). The V gene lost 1 base and the J gene lost 1 base, with 7 bases spanning the gap. The CDR3 consists of 14 residues. CDR1 is SQVTM and CDR2 is ANQGSEA in the germline V gene. The CDR3 reads CSVEVQGNTGELFF. CDR3 coding DNA: TGCAGCGTTGAAGTGCAGGGGAACACCGGGGAGCTGTTTTTT.

The chain joins TRBV2 to TRBJ2-5, with TRBD1 as a possible D gene (5 bases). Germline V gene lookup returns CDR1 SNHLY and CDR2 FYNNEI. CDR3 length: 13 amino acids. The germline V and J ends were trimmed by 5 bases and 2 bases, with 9 bases remaining between them. CDR3 residues: CASSYRLQETQYF. CDR3 DNA sequence: TGTGCCAGCAGTTACAGGTTGCAAGAGACCCAGTACTTC.

The chain carries TRBV5-1 and TRBJ2-1, with TRBD1 identical over 10 bases. Germline CDR1 and CDR2: SGHRS and YFSETQ. The CDR3 is 15 residues long. Trimming took 0 bases from V and 8 from J; bases not matched to a gene: 5. As DNA, the CDR3 is TGCGCCAGCAGCTTGGCCAGACAGGGGGCCGATGAGCAGTTCTTC. It translates to CASSLARQGADEQFF.

The chain is built from TRBV6-1 and TRBJ2-1, with D possibly being TRBD2 (5 bases). Trimming removed 9 bases from V and 4 bases from J, with 13 bases in between. Per germline, CDR1 MNHNS and CDR2 SASEGT. The CDR3 spans 13 residues. The CDR3 bases are TGTGCCAGTCTACTAGATCTTTACAATGAGCAGTTCTTC. Translated: CASLLDLYNEQFF.

The CDR3 region has the DNA TGTGCCAGCAGCCCCTTAGGGGGATCAGGGCGCGAGCAGTACTTC. Amino acids: CASSPLGGSGREQYF. The V and J genes are TRBV27 and TRBJ2-7; D might be TRBD1 (6 bases). V was pared by 6 bases and J by 6 bases, with 21 bases between. The CDR3 consists of 15 residues. Per germline, CDR1 MNHEY and CDR2 SMNVEV (reference sequence).